The 32 T cell receptor beta chains listed next were all sequenced from one sample in a study of Graves' ophthalmopathy and Graves' hyperthyroidism. Scientists amplified the TCR beta CDR3 regions from RNA transcripts. First-round RT-PCR employed HTBI primers, with a second-round multiplex PCR after it. TCRdb re-called the multiplex PCR reads through MiXCR, storing one row per CDR3 protein. In the table there are almost 40,000 distinct CDR3 sequences, about 50% of which are singletons. The source material was peripheral blood. The receptor source for this set is an adult woman with stable Graves' hyperthyroidism.

This clonotype was detected ten times or more. The V and J genes are TRBV10-3 and TRBJ2-3; a weak D match, TRBD2 (6 bases). Germline CDR1 is ENHRY and CDR2 is SYGVKD. The CDR3 loop spans 13 amino acids. Between the trimmed V and J ends, which lost 8 bases and 4 bases, there was a span of 13 bases. CDR3 loop: CAISGVSADTQYF. Here the CDR3 DNA reads TGTGCCATCTCGGGAGTAAGCGCAGATACGCAGTATTTT.

At least ten counts were recorded for this clonotype. The V call is TRBV5-1, the J call TRBJ1-1; D is perhaps TRBD1 (6 bases). Trimming took off 5 bases at V and 6 bases at J, with 17 bases between the two ends. CDR3 size: 14 residues. Germline lookup yields CDR1 SGHRS and CDR2 YFSETQ. As DNA, the CDR3 is TGCGCCAGCAGGGATGGGGGCGTGGGTTCTGAAGCTTTCTTT. As protein: CASRDGGVGSEAFF.

This clonotype occurred many times. CDR3 nucleotides: TGCAGCGTTGGTAGCAGGTTCGGGGAGCTGTTTTTT. This gives the protein CSVGSRFGELFF. V is TRBV29-1 and J is TRBJ2-2; no firm D call. Trimming cost V 4 bases and J 7 bases, with 10 bases left between them. CDR1 SQVTM and CDR2 ANQGSEA come from the germline V gene. CDR3 size: 12 residues.

The gene calls are TRBV29-1 and TRBJ2-7; 7 bases are shared with TRBD1. V was clipped by 4 bases and J by 5 bases; unmatched bases: 5. The CDR3 runs to 12 residues. CDR1 and CDR2 from the germline V gene are SQVTM and ANQGSEA. Here the CDR3 reads CSVGDSPHEQYF. CDR3 coding DNA: TGCAGCGTTGGGGACAGCCCCCACGAGCAGTACTTC.

This chain uses TRBV28 with TRBJ1-5; weak D call: TRBD1 (5 bases). V was trimmed by 5 bases and J by 5 bases, leaving 13 bases between them. The CDR3 is 14 residues long. Germline V gene sequence: CDR1 MDHEN, CDR2 SYDVKM. The CDR3, as DNA: TGTGCCAGCAGTGCGCAGGGTTCTGATCAGCCCCAGCATTTT. Amino acid sequence: CASSAQGSDQPQHF.

This clonotype was observed a few times. The CDR3 region has the DNA TGCAGTGCTAGTAGACAGGAGACCCAGTACTTC. It codes for CSASRQETQYF. This rearrangement joins TRBV20-1 to TRBJ2-5; a weak D match, TRBD1 (5 bases). The CDR3 is 11 amino acids. V lost 3 bases to trimming and J lost 5 bases, with 7 bases between them. CDR1 is DFQATT, CDR2 SNEGSKA, per germline (reference sequence).

This clonotype was observed at least ten times. The chain carries TRBV6-6 and TRBJ1-3, with no clear D. This CDR3 has 18 amino acids. Germline CDR1 is MNHNY and CDR2 is SVGAGI (reference sequence). The germline V and J ends were trimmed by 5 bases and 5 bases, with 25 bases remaining between them. CDR3 coding DNA: TGTGCCAGCAGTAAATTCTTAGACGGAACCTCCGGGAGAAACACCATATATTTT. It translates to CASSKFLDGTSGRNTIYF.

This clonotype was recorded many times. The chain uses TRBV5-1 and TRBJ1-5, with D unclear. CDR1 and CDR2 (germline): SGHRS, YFSETQ. V gave up 5 bases and J gave up 0 bases, with 21 bases separating them. This CDR3 is 18 amino acids long. The CDR3 bases are TGCGCCAGCAGTTGGGGAACAGCTCAGTCACGTAGCAATCAGCCCCAGCATTTT. Protein: CASSWGTAQSRSNQPQHF.

This clonotype came up many times. The V gene is TRBV12-3 or TRBV12-4, the J gene TRBJ1-2, with 8 bases matching TRBD1. There are 12 residues in the CDR3. Trimming at V came to 5 bases and at J to 8 bases, leaving 4 bases not matched to a gene. In DNA, the CDR3 is TGTGCCAGCAGTCGGACAGGGCAGGGCTACACCTTC. This gives the protein CASSRTGQGYTF.

The gene calls are TRBV7-9 and TRBJ1-5; a weak D match, TRBD1 (6 bases). Per germline, CDR1 SEHNR and CDR2 FQNEAQ (reference sequence). The CDR3 has 14 residues. V was trimmed by 5 bases and J by 2 bases, leaving 10 bases between them. Here the CDR3 reads CASSPRGGNQPQHF. CDR3 DNA sequence: TGTGCCAGCAGCCCCAGGGGCGGCAATCAGCCCCAGCATTTT.

Details on this clonotype: As the CDR3 is not closed by the conserved phenylalanine or tryptophan, this likely results from a read error. The chain employs TRBV7-2 and TRBJ1-6; tentative D call: TRBD1 (5 bases). The germline gives CDR1 SGHTA, CDR2 FQGNSA. The length of the CDR3 is 16 residues. The ends were cut back, 4 bases at V and 4 bases at J, with 14 bases in the middle. CDR3 nucleotides: TGTGCCAGCAGCTCATTCTCGGGACTTTATAATTCACCCCTCCACCTT. Protein product: CASSSFSGLYNSPLHL.

In its sample, this clonotype was seen many times. The chain links TRBV27 to TRBJ1-1; D not resolved. The CDR3 is 16 amino acids. Trimming cost V 8 bases and J 6 bases, with 25 bases left between them. Germline V lookup: CDR1 MNHEY, CDR2 SMNVEV (reference sequence). CDR3 in amino acids: CASHSTLRGPVPEAFF. The CDR3 DNA follows: TGTGCCAGCCACTCCACCCTCCGCGGGCCCGTACCTGAAGCTTTCTTT.

The V gene is TRBV5-1, the J gene TRBJ1-6; maybe TRBD1 (6 bases). CDR1 and CDR2 (germline): SGHRS, YFSETQ. The CDR3 loop spans 15 amino acids. V lost 5 bases to trimming and J lost 1 base, with 10 bases between them. As DNA, the CDR3 is TGCGCCAGCAGTCCAAGGGGGTCCTATAATTCACCCCTCCACTTT. It codes for CASSPRGSYNSPLHF.

The chain recombines TRBV7-6 with TRBJ2-7, with D perhaps TRBD2 (6 bases). The CDR3 runs 11 residues. Trimming took off 8 bases at V and 7 bases at J, with 12 bases between the two ends. CDR1 SGHVS and CDR2 FNYEAQ come from the germline V gene. In DNA form, the CDR3 reads TGTGCCAGCCGCCGGGGGACTGAGCAGTACTTC. Translation gives CASRRGTEQYF. The full variable domain, rest sourced from reference TRBV7-6 and TRBJ2-7, is GAGVSQSPRYKVTKRGQDVALRCDPISGHVSLYWYRQALGQGPEFLTYFNYEAQQDKSGLPNDRFSAERPEGSISTLTIQRTEQRDSAMYRCASRRGTEQYFGPGTRLTVT.

CDR3 region: CARAVQGHQPQHF. Written as DNA, the CDR3 is TGTGCTAGGGCCGTACAGGGACATCAGCCCCAGCATTTT. J is TRBJ1-5 and V is TRBV24-1; TRBD1 might be the D (6 bases). The germline V gene encodes CDR1 KGHDR and CDR2 SFDVKD. The CDR3 extends over 13 amino acids.

This clonotype was observed at least ten times. The rearrangement links TRBV27 to TRBJ2-2, with 13 bases fitting TRBD2. There are 17 residues in the CDR3. Germline loops: CDR1 MNHEY, CDR2 SMNVEV (reference sequence). Losses at the gene ends were 2 bases for V and 5 bases for J; bases not matched to a gene: 5. In nucleotides, the CDR3 is TGTGCCAGCAGTTTACCAGGACTAGCGGGAGCGACCGGGGAGCTGTTTTTT. It is translated as CASSLPGLAGATGELFF.

This chain links TRBV5-6 with TRBJ2-7, with a possible D match to TRBD2 (7 bases). Trimming took 6 bases from V and 5 from J, leaving 15 bases between them. CDR1 is SGHDT, CDR2 YYEEEE, per germline. The CDR3 has 13 residues. CDR3 residues: CASKSWGGDEQYF. As DNA, the CDR3 is TGTGCCAGCAAATCGTGGGGGGGCGACGAGCAGTACTTC.

This clonotype came up many times. The chain combines TRBV13 with TRBJ2-7; possibly TRBD2 for D (6 bases). Trimming removed 5 bases at V and 2 bases at J, with 16 bases between. CDR1 PRHDT and CDR2 FYEKMQ come from the germline V gene (reference sequence). CDR3 length equals 15 residues. The CDR3 DNA reads TGTGCCAGCAGCCCCTCCGGGACTTTTCCCTACGAGCAGTACTTC. Protein product: CASSPSGTFPYEQYF.

The chain has TRBV9 and TRBJ1-1; tentative D call: TRBD1 (6 bases). V lost 5 bases and J lost 3, with 14 bases in between. The CDR3 length is 14 residues. In germline, CDR1 is SGDLS, CDR2 YYNGEE. The CDR3 nucleotides are TGTGCCAGCAGGAATACCCAGGGGTACACTGAAGCTTTCTTT. Amino acids: CASRNTQGYTEAFF.

This clonotype has a count of ten or more. The chain joins TRBV20-1 to TRBJ1-1, with a possible D match to TRBD1 (6 bases). Germline lookup yields CDR1 DFQATT and CDR2 SNEGSKA (reference sequence). Trimming left V 0 bases short and J 3 bases short, with 14 bases between. This CDR3 has 15 amino acids. The CDR3 nucleotides are TGCAGTGCTAGAGATGAATTTGGACAGTACACTGAAGCTTTCTTT. It translates to CSARDEFGQYTEAFF.

V gene TRBV24-1 combines with J gene TRBJ1-5, with 8 bases lining up with TRBD1. Germline V lookup: CDR1 KGHDR, CDR2 SFDVKD. The V segment lost 11 bases and the J segment 0 bases; nucleotides outside the gene matches: 11. The CDR3 runs to 16 residues. CDR3 sequence reads: CASAPPGQVSNQPQHF. CDR3 DNA sequence: TGTGCCAGCGCTCCCCCGGGACAGGTTAGCAATCAGCCCCAGCATTTT.

The chain joins TRBV5-5 to TRBJ1-1; 7 bases align to TRBD1. J gave up 5 bases and V 0 bases, and 7 bases lay outside the gene matches. This CDR3 is 15 amino acids long. CDR1 SGHKS and CDR2 YYEKEE come from the germline V gene (reference sequence). The CDR3 DNA reads TGTGCCAGCAGCTTGGTGACAGGGACGAGAACTGAAGCTTTCTTT. Translated, it gives CASSLVTGTRTEAFF.

This clonotype occurred many times. V gene TRBV12-3 or TRBV12-4 combines with J gene TRBJ2-2; D is unresolved. Trimming cost V 4 bases and J 6 bases, with 9 bases left between them. The CDR3 loop spans 13 amino acids. The CDR3 DNA reads as TGTGCCAGCAGTTACGTGGGTCCCGGGGAGCTGTTTTTT. Protein product: CASSYVGPGELFF.

Regarding this clonotype: Given the absence of the conserved phenylalanine or tryptophan at the CDR3 end, a read error is likely. The DNA is omitted, as the CDR3 cannot be located on it reliably, and the CDR3 follows TCRdb's listing. The chain employs TRBV20-1 and TRBJ1-6; no check of the table's D call, TRBD1, against the DNA was made. Germline V lookup: CDR1 DFQATT, CDR2 SNEGSKA (reference sequence). The CDR3 spans 8 amino acids, including both terminal residues. The CDR3 sequence: CSARDPGT.

CDR3 protein: CSAPLPGQADTEAFF. Written as DNA, the CDR3 is TGCAGTGCTCCTCTGCCGGGACAGGCCGACACTGAAGCTTTCTTT. V gene TRBV20-1 combines with J gene TRBJ1-1; TRBD1 agrees at 8 bases. Germline V lookup: CDR1 DFQATT, CDR2 SNEGSKA (reference sequence). This CDR3 is built from 15 residues. Trimming took 5 bases from V and 3 from J; bases not matched to a gene: 11.

CDR3 DNA: TGTGCCACCAGTGTAACAGGCGATCCAAATCAGCCCCAGCATTTT. Protein: CATSVTGDPNQPQHF. The V gene is TRBV24-1, the J gene TRBJ1-5; possible D gene TRBD1, 5 bases. V lost 5 bases and J lost 4, with 14 bases in between. This CDR3 spans 15 amino acids. From germline, CDR1 is KGHDR and CDR2 SFDVKD.

With regard to this clonotype: No conserved phenylalanine or tryptophan ends this CDR3, so it is likely a read error. It is unclear where the CDR3 begins or ends on the DNA, so no DNA is shown, and the CDR3 is as TCRdb lists it. The chain recombines TRBV7-2 with TRBJ2-1; the table names TRBD2, a call not compared with the DNA. Including both end residues, the CDR3 is 9 amino acids long. Germline lookup yields CDR1 SGHTA and CDR2 FQGNSA. CDR3 amino acids: CASSPPYAG.

This clonotype was observed many times. The rearrangement joins TRBV5-8 to TRBJ2-7; 13 nucleotides line up with TRBD2. V trimming: 4 bases; J trimming: 6 bases; junction bases outside the gene matches: 4. The CDR3 runs to 14 residues. CDR1 SGHTS and CDR2 YDEGEE come from the germline V gene. CDR3 nucleotides: TGTGCCAGCAGCCCGCGACTAGCGGGAGGCGAGCAGTACTTC. This encodes CASSPRLAGGEQYF.

The rearrangement joins TRBV5-1 to TRBJ1-3, with D tentatively TRBD1 (5 bases). The CDR3 runs 14 residues. With 4 bases removed from V and 3 bases from J, the gap between germline ends came to 11 bases. Per germline, CDR1 SGHRS and CDR2 YFSETQ. The CDR3 nucleotides are TGCGCCAGCAGCGGACGGGGCGATGGAAACACCATATATTTT. It codes for CASSGRGDGNTIYF.

About this clonotype: This clone may be a read error of a much larger clone one base away. This sequence joins TRBV9 and TRBJ2-3; D possibly corresponds to TRBD2 (5 bases). This CDR3 is built from 13 residues. Trimming left V 5 bases short and J 6 bases short, with 13 bases between. The germline gives CDR1 SGDLS, CDR2 YYNGEE. The CDR3 coding sequence is TGTGCCAGCAGTGGTTCGGGGTTTGATACGCAGTATTTT. This translates into CASSGSGFDTQYF.

This clonotype was counted many times. The chain carries TRBV3-1 and TRBJ2-5, with D perhaps TRBD1 or TRBD2 (5 bases each). Germline-derived CDR1 and CDR2 are LGHDT and YNNKEL (reference sequence). The CDR3 has 14 amino acids. The germline V and J ends were trimmed by 4 bases and 0 bases, with 9 bases remaining between them. CDR3 loop: CASSRDGDQETQYF. Written as DNA, the CDR3 is TGTGCCAGCAGCCGGGACGGGGACCAAGAGACCCAGTACTTC.

J is TRBJ2-7 and V is TRBV20-1; 10 bases are shared with TRBD1. The CDR3 is 13 amino acids. J lost 3 bases, V lost 7 bases, and 6 bases had no gene match. The germline gives CDR1 DFQATT, CDR2 SNEGSKA (reference sequence). The CDR3 DNA reads TGCAGTGTTGACAGGGGGCTGTACTACGAGCAGTACTTC. As protein: CSVDRGLYYEQYF.